This is a list of T cell receptor beta chains from one sample in a study of blood T cell repertoires in COVID-19. The assay was immunoSEQ multiplex PCR, and TCRdb's table has in-frame clones only and misses some. This table has about 230,000 clones, about 84% appearing once. The sample comprised PBMCs or T cells enriched from blood (not recorded which). The receptor set was obtained from a man in his sixties who had recovered from COVID-19. CDR3s include the opening cysteine and the closing phenylalanine or tryptophan. The order of the fields is V gene, CDR3 protein.

TRBV11-3,CASSSVGPNSPLHF
TRBV19,CASSIDLAPLAKNIQYF
TRBV2,CASSGGFQGNSPLHF
TRBV6-2/TRBV6-3,CASSPRGLYYSMAGNTIYF
TRBV10-1,CASSDPGTVAFF
TRBV6-5,CAGRGDGYTF
TRBV18,CASSPRELALNEYF
TRBV6-5,CASRMEDGYGYTF
TRBV9,CASSVVGGSGETQYF
TRBV7-3,CASSLTGPNTEAFF
TRBV2,CASKDRPYSNQPQHF
TRBV30,CAWSSSYGYTF
TRBV5-4,CASSNKQGGSTDTQYF
TRBV29-1,CSVGFRGYEQYF
TRBV5-1,CASSSGTSGGALDTQYF
TRBV5-1,CASSLAGSEQYF
TRBV11-1,CASSLGASGIYEQFF
TRBV7-9,CASSGRGEVSPSGNTIYF
TRBV29-1,CSVERRGNTEAFF
TRBV5-1,CASSLRVNTEAFF
TRBV11-2,CASSRDWNTGELFF
TRBV7-2,CASNTFAGVGETQYF
TRBV5-6,CASSPVGRAVTNTEAFF
TRBV7-9,CASSLTGNSPLHF
TRBV11-3,CASSAQGGTDTQYF
TRBV4-2,CASSQQTDNQETQYF
TRBV11-3,CASSPGTGKSYEQYF
TRBV7-2,CASSHGLDRPAYEQYF
TRBV7-2,CASSPSRDSTREAFF
TRBV7-8,CASSLVRQSSYEQYF
TRBV27,CASSKRTGLGAEQFF
TRBV19,CASSAHRGTEAFF
TRBV15,CATSGQQNTEAFF
TRBV11-3,CASSLPGFRNQPQHF
TRBV6-5,CASGSSGAQFF
TRBV12-5,CASGLVLGLAGGLHEQFF
TRBV7-9,CASRPYRGSEAFF
TRBV10-3,CATFAGDRVFEAFF
TRBV19,CASKTGTGTDTQYF
TRBV6-6,CASSYWDRGDNQPQHF
TRBV7-2,CASSLETGWDEKLFF
TRBV14,CASSQVGTANNSPLHF
TRBV24-1,CATSDSTGTGVWGANVLTF
TRBV11-3,CASSADRYTGELFF
TRBV6-5,CASSTGGGSNQPQHF
TRBV7-6,CASSQSGAEGWETQYF
TRBV5-1,CASSPGNSYNEQFF
TRBV6-5,CASSYSGTINYEQYF
TRBV14,CASSQELGQNYNEQFF
TRBV5-1,CASSFKGREEEAFF